This is a list of T cell receptor beta chains from one sample in a study of CD8 T cells in Susac syndrome. MiXCR was run by TCRdb on the immunoSEQ multiplex PCR reads, yielding one entry per CDR3 protein. The sample lists hundreds of thousands of distinct CDR3 sequences, 70% to 90% occurring once. Sequencing was performed on CD8+ T cells from PBMCs. These receptors were taken from a human donor with multiple sclerosis. CDR3s include the opening cysteine and the closing phenylalanine or tryptophan. The D gene is left open where the match is weak. Where a row states a size, it is once, few, many or the class of an expanded clone; other rows omit it.

V gene	D gene	J gene	clone size	CDR3 protein	CDR3 DNA
TRBV7-2	TRBD2	TRBJ2-7	few	CASSLALAGAYEQYF	TGTGCCAGCAGCTTAGCACTAGCGGGAGCCTACGAGCAGTACTTC
TRBV6-1	TRBD2	TRBJ2-3	-	CASSELAGTDTQYF	TGTGCCAGCAGTGAACTAGCGGGAACAGATACGCAGTATTTT
TRBV27	-	TRBJ1-1	-	CASSLGAGVGSTEAFF	TGTGCCAGCAGTTTAGGTGCAGGGGTTGGCAGCACTGAAGCTTTCTTT
TRBV7-8	-	TRBJ2-1	-	CASSSGNAPNNEQFF	TGTGCCAGCAGCTCAGGTAATGCCCCCAACAATGAGCAGTTCTTC
TRBV7-9	-	TRBJ2-1	-	CASSSPDRYNEQFF	TGTGCCAGCAGCTCCCCGGACCGCTACAATGAGCAGTTCTTC
TRBV6-1	TRBD1	TRBJ2-7	-	CASSPPDRLGSVYF	TGTGCCAGCAGTCCCCCGGACAGGTTAGGCTCTGTGTACTTC
TRBV12-3/TRBV12-4	-	TRBJ2-1	-	CASEISRGDEQFF	TGTGCCAGCGAGATAAGCCGAGGGGATGAGCAGTTCTTC
TRBV28	-	TRBJ2-5	-	CASSFISTQETQYF	TGTGCCAGCAGTTTTATAAGTACCCAAGAGACCCAGTACTTC
TRBV19	TRBD2	TRBJ2-3	-	CATDMGPGGRWTDTQYF	TGTGCCACCGATATGGGACCGGGCGGGAGATGGACAGATACGCAGTATTTT
TRBV7-9	-	TRBJ1-1	once	CASRRPNTEAFF	TGTGCCAGCCGAAGGCCGAACACTGAAGCTTTCTTT
TRBV6-5	-	TRBJ2-7	-	CASSYSRHSSPYEQYF	TGTGCCAGCAGTTACTCGAGGCATAGTTCACCCTACGAGCAGTACTTC
TRBV6-5	-	TRBJ1-1	-	CASNRGINTEAFF	TGTGCCAGCAACCGGGGGATAAACACTGAAGCTTTCTTT
TRBV5-6	-	TRBJ2-1	once	CASSLVPNEQFF	TGTGCCAGCAGCTTGGTTCCTAATGAGCAGTTCTTC
TRBV7-9	-	TRBJ1-1	-	CAASAIEQGTEAFF	TGTGCCGCCAGCGCCATAGAACAGGGTACTGAAGCTTTCTTT
TRBV6-1	-	TRBJ2-7	-	CASGKGNYEQYF	TGTGCCAGCGGGAAAGGGAACTACGAGCAGTACTTC
TRBV5-1	-	TRBJ2-1	-	CASSYGQSFDNEQFF	TGCGCCAGCAGCTATGGACAGAGCTTCGACAATGAGCAGTTCTTC
TRBV7-2	-	TRBJ2-3	once	CASSPHRRGDTQYF	TGTGCCAGCAGCCCCCACCGGAGGGGAGATACGCAGTATTTT
TRBV2	-	TRBJ1-5	-	CASNTEWAGAYSNQPQHF	TGTGCCAGCAATACCGAGTGGGCAGGGGCTTATAGCAATCAGCCCCAGCATTTT
TRBV7-9	-	TRBJ2-7	-	CASSLEGDPSSYEQYF	TGTGCCAGCAGCTTGGAGGGGGACCCCTCCTCCTACGAGCAGTACTTC
TRBV7-6	-	TRBJ2-2	-	CASSLAGPGGVGELFF	TGTGCCAGCAGCTTAGCTGGACCGGGCGGGGTCGGGGAGCTGTTTTTT
TRBV27	-	TRBJ2-2	-	CASSFQVGGELFF	TGTGCCAGCAGTTTCCAAGTTGGCGGGGAGCTGTTTTTT
TRBV7-2	-	TRBJ1-2	-	CASSLLDSGNYGYTF	TGTGCCAGCAGCCTCCTGGACAGCGGCAACTATGGCTACACCTTC